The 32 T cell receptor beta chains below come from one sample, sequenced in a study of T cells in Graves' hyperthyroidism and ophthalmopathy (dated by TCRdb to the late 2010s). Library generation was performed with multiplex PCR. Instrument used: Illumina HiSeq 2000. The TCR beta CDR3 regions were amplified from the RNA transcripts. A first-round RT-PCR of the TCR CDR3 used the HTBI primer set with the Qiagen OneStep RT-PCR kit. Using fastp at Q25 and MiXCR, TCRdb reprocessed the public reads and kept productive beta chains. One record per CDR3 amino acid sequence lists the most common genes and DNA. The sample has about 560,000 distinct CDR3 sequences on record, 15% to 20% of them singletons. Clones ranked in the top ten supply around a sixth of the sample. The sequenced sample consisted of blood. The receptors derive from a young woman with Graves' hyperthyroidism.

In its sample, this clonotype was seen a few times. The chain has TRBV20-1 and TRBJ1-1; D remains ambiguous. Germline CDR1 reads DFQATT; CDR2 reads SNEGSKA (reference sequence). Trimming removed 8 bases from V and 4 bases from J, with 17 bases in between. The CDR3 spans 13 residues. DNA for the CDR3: TGCAGTTCAACACGGAGGGAGAGCACTGAAGCTTTCTTT. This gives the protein CSSTRRESTEAFF.

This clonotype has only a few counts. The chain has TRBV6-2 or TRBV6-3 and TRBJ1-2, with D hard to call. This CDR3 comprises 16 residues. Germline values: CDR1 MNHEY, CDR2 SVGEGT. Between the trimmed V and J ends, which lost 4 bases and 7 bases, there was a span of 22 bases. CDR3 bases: TGTGCCAGCAGTTCCAGTATGGCCAGGCCCGGGTCTGGCTACACCTTC. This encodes CASSSSMARPGSGYTF.

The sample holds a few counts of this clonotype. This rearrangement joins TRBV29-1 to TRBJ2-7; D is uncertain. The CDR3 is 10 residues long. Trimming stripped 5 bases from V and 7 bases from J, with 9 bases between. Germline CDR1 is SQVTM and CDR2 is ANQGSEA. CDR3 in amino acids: CSVFLGEQYF. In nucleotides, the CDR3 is TGCAGCGTTTTCTTGGGAGAGCAGTACTTC.

The CDR3 nucleotides are TGTGCCAGCAGCGCGGGACAGATTAATGAAAAACTGTTTTTT. It yields the protein CASSAGQINEKLFF. V usage is TRBV9 and J usage is TRBJ1-4; 7 bases fit TRBD1. V lost 3 bases, J lost 4 bases, and 3 bases stayed unmatched. The CDR3 is 14 amino acids. Germline values: CDR1 SGDLS, CDR2 YYNGEE.

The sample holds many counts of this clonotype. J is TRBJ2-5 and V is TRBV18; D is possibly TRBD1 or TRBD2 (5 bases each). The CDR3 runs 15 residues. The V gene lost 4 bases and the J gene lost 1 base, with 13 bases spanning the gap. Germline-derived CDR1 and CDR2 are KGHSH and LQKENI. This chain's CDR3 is CASSLGPSFQETQYF. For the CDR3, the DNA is TGTGCCAGCTCACTGGGACCTTCGTTCCAAGAGACCCAGTACTTC.

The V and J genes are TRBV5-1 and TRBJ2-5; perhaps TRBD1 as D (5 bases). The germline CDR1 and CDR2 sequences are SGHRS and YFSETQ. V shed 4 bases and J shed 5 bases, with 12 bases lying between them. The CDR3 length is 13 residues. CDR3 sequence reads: CASSIAGSETQYF. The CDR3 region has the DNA TGCGCCAGCAGCATTGCAGGGTCCGAGACCCAGTACTTC.

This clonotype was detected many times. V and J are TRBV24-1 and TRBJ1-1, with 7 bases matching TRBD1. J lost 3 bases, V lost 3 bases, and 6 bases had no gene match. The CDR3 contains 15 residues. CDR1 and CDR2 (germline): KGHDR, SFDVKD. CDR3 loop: CATSDPTGWYTEAFF. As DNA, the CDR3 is TGTGCCACCAGTGATCCGACAGGGTGGTACACTGAAGCTTTCTTT.

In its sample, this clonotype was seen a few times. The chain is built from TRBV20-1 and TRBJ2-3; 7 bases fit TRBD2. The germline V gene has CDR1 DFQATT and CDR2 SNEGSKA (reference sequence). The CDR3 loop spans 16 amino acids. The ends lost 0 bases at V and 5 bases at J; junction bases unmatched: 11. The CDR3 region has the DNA TGCAGTGCTAGAGATCAGCGGACGGGAGGTGGAGATACGCAGTATTTT. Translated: CSARDQRTGGGDTQYF.

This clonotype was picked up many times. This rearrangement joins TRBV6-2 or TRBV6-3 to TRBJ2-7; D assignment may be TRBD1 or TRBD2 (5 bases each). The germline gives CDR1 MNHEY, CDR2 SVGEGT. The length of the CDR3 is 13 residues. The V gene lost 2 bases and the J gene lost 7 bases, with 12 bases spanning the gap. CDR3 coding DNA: TGTGCCAGCAGTTACGGGACGGAGAGTGAGCAGTACTTC. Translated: CASSYGTESEQYF.

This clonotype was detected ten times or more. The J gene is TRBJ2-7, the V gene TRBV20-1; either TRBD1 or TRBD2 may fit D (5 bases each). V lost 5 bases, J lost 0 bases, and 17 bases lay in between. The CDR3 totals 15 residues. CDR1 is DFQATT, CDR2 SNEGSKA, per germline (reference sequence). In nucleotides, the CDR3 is TGCAGTGCTCCCTTGTGGGGGTGGGACTCCTACGAGCAGTACTTC. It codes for CSAPLWGWDSYEQYF.

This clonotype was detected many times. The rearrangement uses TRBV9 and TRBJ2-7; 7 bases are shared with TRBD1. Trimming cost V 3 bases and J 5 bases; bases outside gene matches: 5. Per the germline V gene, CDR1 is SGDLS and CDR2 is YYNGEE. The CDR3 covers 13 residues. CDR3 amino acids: CASSDPDRDEQYF. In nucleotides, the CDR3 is TGTGCCAGCAGCGATCCAGACAGGGACGAGCAGTACTTC.

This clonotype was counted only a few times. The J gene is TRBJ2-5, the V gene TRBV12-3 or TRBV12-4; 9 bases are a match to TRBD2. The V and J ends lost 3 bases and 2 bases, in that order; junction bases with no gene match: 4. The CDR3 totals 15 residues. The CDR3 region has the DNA TGTGCCAGCAGTTTTGCGGGGGGGAGACAAGAGACCCAGTACTTC. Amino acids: CASSFAGGRQETQYF.

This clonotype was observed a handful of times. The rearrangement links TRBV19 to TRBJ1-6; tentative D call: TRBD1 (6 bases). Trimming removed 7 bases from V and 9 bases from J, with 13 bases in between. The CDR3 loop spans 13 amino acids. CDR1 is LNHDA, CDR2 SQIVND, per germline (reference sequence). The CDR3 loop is CASMDSPGSPLHF. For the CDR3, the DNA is TGTGCCAGTATGGACAGTCCAGGTTCACCCCTCCACTTT.

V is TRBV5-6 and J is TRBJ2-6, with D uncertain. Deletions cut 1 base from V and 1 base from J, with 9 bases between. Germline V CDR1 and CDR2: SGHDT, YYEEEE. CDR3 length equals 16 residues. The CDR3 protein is CASSLMTHSGANVLTF. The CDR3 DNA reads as TGTGCCAGCAGCTTGATGACACATTCTGGGGCCAACGTCCTGACTTTC.

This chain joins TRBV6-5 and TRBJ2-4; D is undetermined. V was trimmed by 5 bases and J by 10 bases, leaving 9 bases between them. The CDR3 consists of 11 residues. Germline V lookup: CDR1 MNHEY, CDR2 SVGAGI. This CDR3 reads CASSPSTIQYF. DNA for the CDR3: TGTGCCAGCAGTCCCTCGACAATTCAGTACTTC.

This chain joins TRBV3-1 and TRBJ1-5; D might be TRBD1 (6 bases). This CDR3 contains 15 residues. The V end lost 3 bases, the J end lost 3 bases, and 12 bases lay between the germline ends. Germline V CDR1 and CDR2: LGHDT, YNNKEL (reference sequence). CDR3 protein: CASSHAGQINQPQHF. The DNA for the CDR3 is TGTGCCAGCAGCCATGCAGGACAGATCAATCAGCCCCAGCATTTT.

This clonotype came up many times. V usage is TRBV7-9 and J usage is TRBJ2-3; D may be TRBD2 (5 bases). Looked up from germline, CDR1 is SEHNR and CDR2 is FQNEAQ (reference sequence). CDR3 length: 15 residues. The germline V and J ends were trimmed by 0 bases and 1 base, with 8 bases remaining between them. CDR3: CASSLAAGRTDTQYF. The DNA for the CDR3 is TGTGCCAGCAGCTTAGCGGCGGGTCGCACAGATACGCAGTATTTT.

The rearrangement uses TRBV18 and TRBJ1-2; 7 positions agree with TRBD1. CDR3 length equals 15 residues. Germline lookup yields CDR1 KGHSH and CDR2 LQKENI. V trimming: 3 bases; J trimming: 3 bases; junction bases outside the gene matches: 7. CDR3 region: CASSPGQLRDYGYTF. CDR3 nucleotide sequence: TGTGCCAGCTCACCGGGACAGCTCCGAGACTATGGCTACACCTTC.

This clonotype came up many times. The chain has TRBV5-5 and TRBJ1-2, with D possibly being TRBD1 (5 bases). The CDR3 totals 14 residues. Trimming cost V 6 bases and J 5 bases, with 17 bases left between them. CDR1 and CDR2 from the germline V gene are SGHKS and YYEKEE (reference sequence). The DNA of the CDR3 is TGTGCCAGCACCCGTCCCGGGACGTCTTATGGCTACACCTTC. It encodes CASTRPGTSYGYTF. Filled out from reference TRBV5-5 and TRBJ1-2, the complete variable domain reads DAGVTQSPTHLIKTRGQQVTLRCSPISGHKSVSWYQQVLGQGPQFIFQYYEKEERGRGNFPDRFSARQFPNYSSELNVNALLLGDSALYLCASTRPGTSYGYTFGSGTRLTVV.

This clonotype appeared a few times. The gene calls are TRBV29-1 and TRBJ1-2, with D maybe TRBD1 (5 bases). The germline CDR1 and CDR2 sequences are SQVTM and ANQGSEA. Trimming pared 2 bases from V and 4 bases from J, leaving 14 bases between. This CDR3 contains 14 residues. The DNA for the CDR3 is TGCAGCGTTGAATCAAGGGGAAACGGCTATGGCTACACCTTC. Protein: CSVESRGNGYGYTF.

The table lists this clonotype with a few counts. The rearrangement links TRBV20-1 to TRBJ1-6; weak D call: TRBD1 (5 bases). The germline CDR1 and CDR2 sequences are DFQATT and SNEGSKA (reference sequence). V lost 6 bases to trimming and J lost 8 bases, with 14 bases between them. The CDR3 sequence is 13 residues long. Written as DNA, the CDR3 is TGCAGTGCATACGGGGACCCGGATTCACCCCTCCACTTT. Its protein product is CSAYGDPDSPLHF.

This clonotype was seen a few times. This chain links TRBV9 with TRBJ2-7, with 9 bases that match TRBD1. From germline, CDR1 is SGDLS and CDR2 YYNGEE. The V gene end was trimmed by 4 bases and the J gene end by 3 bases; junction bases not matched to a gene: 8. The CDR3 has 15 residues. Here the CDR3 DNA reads TGTGCCAGCAGCCCCGGGACAGGGTCTGACTACGAGCAGTACTTC. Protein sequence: CASSPGTGSDYEQYF.

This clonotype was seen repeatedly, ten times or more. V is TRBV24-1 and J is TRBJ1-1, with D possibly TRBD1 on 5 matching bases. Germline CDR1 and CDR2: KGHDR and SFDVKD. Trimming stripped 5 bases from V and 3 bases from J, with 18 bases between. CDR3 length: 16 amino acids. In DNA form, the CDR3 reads TGTGCCACCAGTGGCGCCTCCGCAGGGAAAGACACTGAAGCTTTCTTT. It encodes CATSGASAGKDTEAFF.

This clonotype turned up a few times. The CDR3 protein is CASSVDTFSGANVLTF. The CDR3 DNA follows: TGTGCCAGCAGTGTAGACACCTTCTCTGGGGCCAACGTCCTGACTTTC. V and J are TRBV2 and TRBJ2-6; D uncertain. This CDR3 has 16 residues. Trimming left V 4 bases short and J 0 bases short, with 10 bases between. Germline V gene data show CDR1 as SNHLY and CDR2 as FYNNEI.

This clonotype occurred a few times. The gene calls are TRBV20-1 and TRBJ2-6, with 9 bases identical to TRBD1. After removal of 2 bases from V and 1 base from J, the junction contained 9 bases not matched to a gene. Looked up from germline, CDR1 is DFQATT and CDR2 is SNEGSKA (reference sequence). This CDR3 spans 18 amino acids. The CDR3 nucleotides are TGCAGTGCTAGAAGTTATCGGGACAGGGTTTCTGGGGCCAACGTCCTGACTTTC. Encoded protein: CSARSYRDRVSGANVLTF.

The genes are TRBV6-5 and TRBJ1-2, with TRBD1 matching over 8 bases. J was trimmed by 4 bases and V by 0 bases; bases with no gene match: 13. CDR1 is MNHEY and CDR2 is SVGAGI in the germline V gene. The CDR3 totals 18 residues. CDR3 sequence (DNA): TGTGCCAGCAGTTACTCGAAGGATCCCAGGGGGCGCAGCTATGGCTACACCTTC. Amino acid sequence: CASSYSKDPRGRSYGYTF.

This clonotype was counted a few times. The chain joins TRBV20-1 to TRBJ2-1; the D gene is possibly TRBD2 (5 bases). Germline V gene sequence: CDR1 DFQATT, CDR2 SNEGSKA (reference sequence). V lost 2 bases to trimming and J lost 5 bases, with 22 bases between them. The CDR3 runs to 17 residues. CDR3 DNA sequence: TGCAGTGCTAGACTAGCTCATCCCTCGCCCCTAAACAATGAGCAGTTCTTC. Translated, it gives CSARLAHPSPLNNEQFF.

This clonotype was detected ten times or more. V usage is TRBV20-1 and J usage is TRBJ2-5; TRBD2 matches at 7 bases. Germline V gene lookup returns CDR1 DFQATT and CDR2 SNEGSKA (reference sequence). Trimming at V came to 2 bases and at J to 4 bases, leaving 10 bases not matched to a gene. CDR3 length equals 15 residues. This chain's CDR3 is CSARPYTSVGETQYF. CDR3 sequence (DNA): TGCAGTGCTAGACCCTATACTAGCGTCGGAGAGACCCAGTACTTC.

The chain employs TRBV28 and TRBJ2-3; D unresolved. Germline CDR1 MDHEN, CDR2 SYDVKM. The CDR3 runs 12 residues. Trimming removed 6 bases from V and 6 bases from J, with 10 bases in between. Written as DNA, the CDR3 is TGTGCCAGCAGCTCAGACCCGGATACGCAGTATTTT. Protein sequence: CASSSDPDTQYF.

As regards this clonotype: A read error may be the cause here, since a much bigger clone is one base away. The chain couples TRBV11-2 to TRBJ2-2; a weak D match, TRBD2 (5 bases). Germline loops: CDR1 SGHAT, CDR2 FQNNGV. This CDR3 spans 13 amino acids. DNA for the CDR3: TGTGCCAGCAGCACACAGAGCACCGGGGATCTGTTTTTT. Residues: CASSTQSTGDLFF. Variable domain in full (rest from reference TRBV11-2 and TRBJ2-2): EAGVAQSPRYKIIEKRQSVAFWCNPISGHATLYWYQQILGQGPKLLIQFQNNGVVDDSQLPKDRFSAERLKGVDSTLKIQPAKLEDSAVYLCASSTQSTGDLFFGEGSRLTVL.

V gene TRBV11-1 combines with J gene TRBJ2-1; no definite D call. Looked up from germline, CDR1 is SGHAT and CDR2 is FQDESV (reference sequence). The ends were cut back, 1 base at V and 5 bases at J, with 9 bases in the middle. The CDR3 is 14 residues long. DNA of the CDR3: TGTGCCAGCAGCTTAGTGTTGTCCCACAATGAGCAGTTCTTC. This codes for CASSLVLSHNEQFF.

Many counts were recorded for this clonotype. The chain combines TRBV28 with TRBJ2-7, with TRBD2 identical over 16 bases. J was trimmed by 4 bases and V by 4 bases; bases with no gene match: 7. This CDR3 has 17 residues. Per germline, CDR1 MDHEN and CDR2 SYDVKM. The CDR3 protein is CASSSGLAGGPGYEQYF. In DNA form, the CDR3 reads TGTGCCAGCAGTTCGGGACTAGCGGGAGGGCCGGGATACGAGCAGTACTTC.